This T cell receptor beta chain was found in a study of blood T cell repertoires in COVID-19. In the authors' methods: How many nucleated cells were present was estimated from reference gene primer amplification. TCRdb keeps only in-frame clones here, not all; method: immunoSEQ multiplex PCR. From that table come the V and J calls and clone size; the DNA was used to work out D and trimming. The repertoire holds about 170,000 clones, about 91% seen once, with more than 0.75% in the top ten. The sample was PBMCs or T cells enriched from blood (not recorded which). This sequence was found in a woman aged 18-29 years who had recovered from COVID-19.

In nucleotides, the CDR3 is TGTGCCAGCAGAGACACCTACGAGCAGTACTTC. Translated, it gives CASRDTYEQYF. This chain links TRBV6-5 with TRBJ2-7; D gene ambiguous. V gave up 6 bases and J gave up 2 bases, with 5 bases separating them. This CDR3 has 11 residues. CDR1 is MNHEY and CDR2 is SVGAGI in the germline V gene.